This T cell receptor beta chain was identified during a study of cytomegalovirus exposure and HLA in healthy donors. In the PCR, 60 Vbeta and 13 Jbeta primers were used. Produced via immunoSEQ multiplex PCR; TCRdb's table is partial and in-frame only. Among some 79,000 clones listed, about four fifths were seen once. The V gene lost 4 bases and the J gene lost 6 bases, with 13 bases spanning the gap. This CDR3 contains 14 residues. Per the germline V gene, CDR1 is SGHVS and CDR2 is FQNEAQ. This rearrangement joins TRBV7-8 to TRBJ2-1; D might be TRBD2 (6 bases). The specimen was PBMCs. The clonotype was recovered from a male donor in good health and CMV-seropositive. The CDR3 loop is CASSWRDSGNEQFF. The CDR3 bases are TGTGCCAGCAGCTGGAGGGACTCGGGCAATGAGCAGTTCTTC.